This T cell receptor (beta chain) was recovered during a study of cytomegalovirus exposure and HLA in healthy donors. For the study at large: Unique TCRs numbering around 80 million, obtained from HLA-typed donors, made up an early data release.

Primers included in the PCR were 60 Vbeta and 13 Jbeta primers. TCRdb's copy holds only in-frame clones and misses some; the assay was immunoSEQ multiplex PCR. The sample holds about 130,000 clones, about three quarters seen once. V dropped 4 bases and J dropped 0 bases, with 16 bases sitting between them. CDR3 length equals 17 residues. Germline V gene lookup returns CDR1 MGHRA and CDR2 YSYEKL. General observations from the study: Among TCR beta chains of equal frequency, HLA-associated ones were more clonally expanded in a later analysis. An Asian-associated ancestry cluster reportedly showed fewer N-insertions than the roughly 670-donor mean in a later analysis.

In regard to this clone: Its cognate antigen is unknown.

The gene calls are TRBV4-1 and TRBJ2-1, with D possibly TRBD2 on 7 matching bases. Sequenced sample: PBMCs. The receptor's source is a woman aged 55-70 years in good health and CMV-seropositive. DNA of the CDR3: TGCGCCAGCAGCCGAGGGGGACTACCTAGCTCCTACAATGAGCAGTTCTTC. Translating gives CASSRGGLPSSYNEQFF.